A selection of T cell receptor beta chains follows, all from one sample in a study of sequential checkpoint blockade in melanoma. The repertoire was sequenced with immunoSEQ multiplex PCR; TCRdb's copy has only in-frame clones and lacks some. The repertoire has around 10,000 clones, roughly 28% of them found once; the top ten carry more than 20%. This sample comprised tumor tissue (inferred from file names), obtained from a patient given nivolumab and ipilimumab in sequence. These receptors were obtained from a human donor with melanoma. The CDR3 runs from the conserved cysteine through the conserved F or W. A D gene is named only where the DNA matches it firmly. Clone size appears in some rows only: once, few, many, or a class for an expanded clone.

D gene	V gene	J gene	clone size	CDR3 length	CDR3 DNA	CDR3 protein
TRBD2	TRBV6-8	TRBJ2-7	few	15	TGTGCCATCAGCCGAGCGGGGGGGAACTCCTACGAGCAGTACTTC	CAISRAGGNSYEQYF
TRBD1	TRBV5-1	TRBJ1-3	-	15	TGCGCCAGCAGCTTAGGGACAGGCTCTGGAAACACCATATATTTT	CASSLGTGSGNTIYF
-	TRBV28	TRBJ1-2	-	14	TGTGCCAGCAGTTTATTGGGGGGCCGAATTGGCTACACCTTC	CASSLLGGRIGYTF
-	TRBV9	TRBJ1-2	-	14	TGTGCCAGCAGCGTAGTGTCGGCAGGGAACGGCTACACCTTC	CASSVVSAGNGYTF
-	TRBV11-3	TRBJ2-7	many	17	TGTGCCAGCAGCTTAACCCACATGCTTTATCGGGGCTACGAGCAGTACTTC	CASSLTHMLYRGYEQYF
-	TRBV6-8	TRBJ1-4	-	15	TGTGCCAGCAGTCAACCCGCAACAAGCGAGGAAAAACTGTTTTTT	CASSQPATSEEKLFF
-	TRBV18	TRBJ1-4	few	13	TGTGCCAGCTCACCCGGGGCGGGTGAAAAACTGTTTTTT	CASSPGAGEKLFF
TRBD2	TRBV19	TRBJ2-1	few	15	TGTGCCAGTAGTGTAACCGGGACTAGACCGAATGAGCAGTTCTTC	CASSVTGTRPNEQFF
-	TRBV11-3	TRBJ1-1	many	15	TGTGCCAGCAGCTTAATTGGTGGACAGAACACTGAAGCTTTCTTT	CASSLIGGQNTEAFF
TRBD1	TRBV28	TRBJ2-3	-	15	TGTGCCAGCAGCCCACAGGGGGGATTCACAGATACGCAGTATTTT	CASSPQGGFTDTQYF
-	TRBV12-5	TRBJ2-7	few	11	TGTGCCAGCACTAGGGCCTACGAGCAGTACTTC	CASTRAYEQYF
-	TRBV28	TRBJ2-2	-	16	TGTGCCAGCAGTTTAGTTTCGGGCAGTAACACCGGGGAGCTGTTTTTT	CASSLVSGSNTGELFF
-	TRBV14	TRBJ1-3	-	13	TGTGCCAGCAGTGTAAGCTCTGGAAACACCATATATTTT	CASSVSSGNTIYF
-	TRBV12-2	TRBJ2-2	few	14	TGTGCCACTTACTACGGACAGAACACCGGGGAGCTGTTTTTT	CATYYGQNTGELFF
-	TRBV11-3	TRBJ1-1	many	14	TGTGCCAGCAGCCCCCGAGGACGGGGAATTGAAGCTTTCTTT	CASSPRGRGIEAFF
-	TRBV11-3	TRBJ2-2	-	16	TGTGCCAGCAGATTCTTAAGGGGGAGGCGGACCGGGGAGCTGTTTTTT	CASRFLRGRRTGELFF
-	TRBV6-8	TRBJ1-5	-	15	TGTGCCAGCACGAGACAGGCCTTTAGCAATCAGCCCCAGCATTTT	CASTRQAFSNQPQHF
TRBD1	TRBV6-8	TRBJ2-3	few	15	TGTGCCAGCAGTTATCCCGGACAGGGAACAGATACGCAGTATTTT	CASSYPGQGTDTQYF
-	TRBV12-1	TRBJ1-3	-	15	TGTGCCAGCAGCTCGGTCAGTCGCTCTGGAAACACCATATATTTT	CASSSVSRSGNTIYF
-	TRBV5-1	TRBJ2-7	few	16	TGCGCCAGCAGCTTGGATTCCGGGGGGCCCTGGTACGAGCAGTACTTC	CASSLDSGGPWYEQYF
TRBD1	TRBV11-3	TRBJ2-7	many	14	TGTGCCAGCAGCCCGGACAGGGGGCGAGACGAGCAGTACTTC	CASSPDRGRDEQYF
-	TRBV18	TRBJ2-3	-	16	TGTGCCAGCTCACTCCGGGCAATAGGGGACACAGATACGCAGTATTTT	CASSLRAIGDTDTQYF
-	TRBV4-1	TRBJ1-2	many	15	TGCGCCAGCAGCCAAGGGTTCGGGGGGGCAAATGGCTACACCTTC	CASSQGFGGANGYTF
TRBD2	TRBV11-3	TRBJ2-1	few	17	TGTGCCAGCAGCCCGATTTATGGTAGCGGGGCGAACAATGAGCAGTTCTTC	CASSPIYGSGANNEQFF
-	TRBV11-3	TRBJ2-3	medium-sized	18	TGTGCCAGCAGCTCTTTCTGGATGGGTACGACTAGCACAGATACGCAGTATTTT	CASSSFWMGTTSTDTQYF
-	TRBV5-1	TRBJ2-1	-	14	TGCGCCAGCAGCTCGACCCGGGGCTACAATGAGCAGTTCTTC	CASSSTRGYNEQFF
-	TRBV6-1	TRBJ1-3	-	15	TGTGCCAGCAGTGAAGGGCCATTCGGAGGAAACACCATATATTTT	CASSEGPFGGNTIYF
-	TRBV9	TRBJ1-1	few	14	TGTGCCAGCAGCGTAGATATGGGGAACACTGAAGCTTTCTTT	CASSVDMGNTEAFF
-	TRBV28	TRBJ2-6	few	16	TGTGCCAGCAGTTTACGAGGTATCTCTGGGGCCAACGTCCTGACTTTC	CASSLRGISGANVLTF
-	TRBV19	TRBJ2-2	-	14	TGTGCCAGTAGTCGGGGACGGCCCGCCGGGGAGCTGTTTTTT	CASSRGRPAGELFF
-	TRBV4-1	TRBJ2-7	medium-sized	16	TGCGCCAGCAGCCAAGATACCAGGCCAACCTCCTACGAGCAGTACTTC	CASSQDTRPTSYEQYF
-	TRBV9	TRBJ1-5	-	13	TGTGCCAGCGGCCGGGACGTCAATCAGCCCCAGCATTTT	CASGRDVNQPQHF
-	TRBV29-1	TRBJ1-2	-	15	TGCAGCGTTGAACGAGGCCCAGGGGTGAACTATGGCTACACCTTC	CSVERGPGVNYGYTF